The 30 T cell receptor beta chains presented below share a single source sample, sequenced in a study of T cells in Graves' hyperthyroidism and ophthalmopathy. Amplification of TCR beta CDR3 regions used RNA as the template. When the TCR CDR3 underwent first-round RT-PCR, the HTBI primer set was used. MiXCR, run by TCRdb on the multiplex PCR reads, gives a single entry per CDR3 protein. The sample consists of approximately 400,000 distinct CDR3 sequences, approximately 18% of them appearing once. The sequencing sample was made of blood. The receptors were sampled from a man between 18 and 29 years old with Graves' ophthalmopathy.

For this clonotype: A much larger clone lies one base from this, so it may be a read error. The chain couples TRBV3-1 to TRBJ2-3, with D uncertain. The CDR3 length is 14 residues. Germline V lookup: CDR1 LGHDT, CDR2 YNNKEL (reference sequence). CDR3 sequence (DNA): TGTGCCAGCAGCCAAGGTTCCGGGTTTAATACGCAGTGTTTT. Residues: CASSQGSGFNTQCF.

In this sample, this clonotype turned up many times. CDR3 sequence (DNA): TGTGCCAGCAAAGCGGGGGGACGCACAGATACGCAGTATTTT. Protein product: CASKAGGRTDTQYF. This chain connects TRBV2 to TRBJ2-3; TRBD2 matches at 9 bases. The CDR3 has 14 residues. V gave up 7 bases and J gave up 1 base; unmatched junction bases: 3. Germline CDR1 and CDR2: SNHLY and FYNNEI.

This clonotype was seen a handful of times. The rearrangement links TRBV12-3 or TRBV12-4 to TRBJ2-7; D possibly corresponds to TRBD1 (6 bases). The CDR3 extends over 14 amino acids. V shed 5 bases and J shed 1 base, with 12 bases lying between them. The CDR3 is CASSPYRASYEQYF. CDR3 in DNA: TGTGCCAGCAGTCCCTACAGGGCATCCTACGAGCAGTACTTC.

Of note for this clonotype: A much larger clone is a single base away; this may be a read error. The genes are TRBV28 and TRBJ1-5; 9 bases match TRBD1. The length of the CDR3 is 13 residues. Germline assignment: CDR1 MDHEN and CDR2 SYDVKM. In DNA, the CDR3 is TGTACCAGCAGGGGACAGGGTGGCCAGCCCCAGCATTTT. This sequence encodes CTSRGQGGQPQHF.

This clonotype has ten or more counts. This chain links TRBV5-1 with TRBJ2-7; 8 bases match TRBD1. The germline gives CDR1 SGHRS, CDR2 YFSETQ. V gave up 1 base and J gave up 2 bases; unmatched junction bases: 5. CDR3 length: 15 residues. CDR3 sequence reads: CASSLYRGSPYEQYF. In DNA, the CDR3 is TGCGCCAGCAGCTTGTACAGGGGGTCCCCCTACGAGCAGTACTTC.

The CDR3 nucleotides read TGTGCCAGCAGGACAGGGACAGGGGCGGGGAATGAGCAGTTCTTC. This gives the protein CASRTGTGAGNEQFF. The chain couples TRBV6-1 to TRBJ2-1; 10 bases align to TRBD1. Trimming took 6 bases from V and 7 from J; bases not matched to a gene: 9. Germline CDR1 reads MNHNS; CDR2 reads SASEGT. The CDR3 length is 15 residues.

The chain combines TRBV6-1 with TRBJ1-5; D uncertain. The CDR3 length is 11 residues. Germline CDR1 reads MNHNS; CDR2 reads SASEGT. V shed 7 bases and J shed 12 bases, with 13 bases lying between them. The CDR3 reads CASIGGLGQHF. CDR3 nucleotide sequence: TGTGCCAGCATAGGTGGCCTCGGCCAGCATTTT.

The table lists this clonotype with many counts. The V and J genes are TRBV20-1 and TRBJ1-3, with D hard to call. Germline V gene lookup returns CDR1 DFQATT and CDR2 SNEGSKA (reference sequence). The ends were cut back, 3 bases at V and 9 bases at J, with 9 bases in the middle. The CDR3 runs to 11 residues. The DNA for the CDR3 is TGCAGTGCTAGCCCAGGCAGCACCATATATTTT. Amino acids: CSASPGSTIYF.

In this sample, this clonotype turned up many times. The rearrangement links TRBV11-2 to TRBJ2-5; 10 nucleotides line up with TRBD2. With 7 bases clipped from V and 5 bases from J, the junction kept 16 bases outside the gene matches. The CDR3 has 17 amino acids. Germline loops: CDR1 SGHAT, CDR2 FQNNGV. CDR3 in amino acids: CASTSRASGGRRETQYF. CDR3 nucleotides: TGTGCCAGCACCTCGAGGGCTAGCGGGGGCAGGAGGGAGACCCAGTACTTC.

This clonotype came up many times. The V call is TRBV12-3 or TRBV12-4, the J call TRBJ2-5; 8 bases align to TRBD1. The CDR3 totals 13 residues. V was pared by 6 bases and J by 5 bases, with 5 bases of the junction left unmatched. Here the CDR3 reads CASRRQGWETQYF. The CDR3 nucleotides read TGTGCCAGCAGGCGACAGGGGTGGGAGACCCAGTACTTC.

This clonotype was counted many times. The J gene is TRBJ1-2, the V gene TRBV14; no clear D gene. The germline CDR1 and CDR2 sequences are SGHDN and FVKESK. V was shortened by 0 bases and J by 1 base, with 9 bases between the two germline ends. The CDR3 covers 15 residues. CDR3 bases: TGTGCCAGCAGCCAAGACAGCGGCGGTAACTATGGCTACACCTTC. This codes for CASSQDSGGNYGYTF.

This chain's CDR3 is CASSVLGLYEQYF. CDR3 DNA: TGTGCCAGCAGTGTGTTAGGGCTCTACGAGCAGTACTTC. V usage is TRBV2 and J usage is TRBJ2-7; no reliable D call. CDR1 is SNHLY, CDR2 FYNNEI, per germline. V lost 4 bases and J lost 3, with 10 bases in between. The CDR3 is made up of 13 amino acids.

This clonotype was detected ten times or more. The DNA of the CDR3 is TGTGCCAGCAGTTTAGCACCGACAGGGGTGGATTGGGATGGCTACACCTTC. Translated, it gives CASSLAPTGVDWDGYTF. The rearrangement uses TRBV27 and TRBJ1-2; 8 bases are shared with TRBD1. The CDR3 runs 17 residues. The germline CDR1 and CDR2 sequences are MNHEY and SMNVEV (reference sequence). The V segment lost 2 bases and the J segment 6 bases; nucleotides outside the gene matches: 14.

Ten or more counts support this clonotype. The rearrangement joins TRBV3-1 to TRBJ2-3; 11 bases agree with TRBD2. Germline V lookup: CDR1 LGHDT, CDR2 YNNKEL (reference sequence). V was pared by 3 bases and J by 5 bases, with 4 bases of the junction left unmatched. The CDR3 runs to 15 residues. CDR3 amino acids: CASSQLAGGRDTQYF. CDR3 DNA: TGTGCCAGCAGCCAGTTAGCGGGGGGGCGAGATACGCAGTATTTT.

The CDR3 nucleotides read TGTGCCAGCAGCTTGGTAGAGTATGGCTACACCTTC. Its translation: CASSLVEYGYTF. The V gene is TRBV5-6, the J gene TRBJ1-2; the D is unclear. Trimming removed 0 bases at V and 5 bases at J, with 5 bases between. Germline loops: CDR1 SGHDT, CDR2 YYEEEE. The CDR3 extends over 12 amino acids. The full variable domain, completed using reference TRBV5-6 and TRBJ1-2, is DAGVTQSPTHLIKTRGQQVTLRCSPKSGHDTVSWYQQALGQGPQFIFQYYEEEERQRGNFPDRFSGHQFPNYSSELNVNALLLGDSALYLCASSLVEYGYTFGSGTRLTVV.

This clonotype has only a few counts. V is TRBV6-2 or TRBV6-3 and J is TRBJ1-4; tentative D call: TRBD1 (6 bases). The CDR3 contains 15 residues. V was shortened by 0 bases and J by 7 bases, with 12 bases between the two germline ends. In germline, CDR1 is MNHEY, CDR2 SVGEGT. Here the CDR3 reads CASSYSEGDGEKLFF. The CDR3 coding sequence is TGTGCCAGCAGTTACTCGGAGGGGGATGGTGAAAAACTGTTTTTT.

This clonotype has at least ten counts. This CDR3 is CASSQPNQPQHF. The CDR3 nucleotides read TGTGCCAGCAGCCAACCCAATCAGCCCCAGCATTTT. The V and J genes are TRBV3-1 and TRBJ1-5; no reliable D call. This CDR3 has 12 residues. Trimming stripped 2 bases from V and 3 bases from J, with 2 bases between. Germline CDR1 LGHDT, CDR2 YNNKEL (reference sequence).

This clonotype was seen at least ten times. The chain employs TRBV3-1 and TRBJ2-7, with 8 bases aligning to TRBD1. V shed 1 base and J 0 bases; nucleotides not matched to a gene: 5. From germline, CDR1 is LGHDT and CDR2 YNNKEL (reference sequence). This CDR3 is built from 16 residues. Here the CDR3 reads CASSQVQGAASYEQYF. The CDR3 nucleotides read TGTGCCAGCAGCCAAGTCCAGGGGGCGGCCTCCTACGAGCAGTACTTC.

This clonotype was recorded many times. The genes are TRBV5-8 and TRBJ2-7, with no clear D. The CDR3 extends over 15 amino acids. Germline V gene sequence: CDR1 SGHTS, CDR2 YDEGEE. Trimming cost V 3 bases and J 1 base, with 14 bases left between them. CDR3: CASSSDGPLSYEQYF. The CDR3 DNA is TGTGCCAGCAGCTCGGACGGACCCCTATCCTACGAGCAGTACTTC. Filled out from reference TRBV5-8 and TRBJ2-7, the complete variable domain reads EAGVTQSPTHLIKTRGQQATLRCSPISGHTSVYWYQQALGLGLQFLLWYDEGEERNRGNFPPRFSGRQFPNYSSELNVNALELEDSALYLCASSSDGPLSYEQYFGPGTRLTVT.

On this clonotype: This may be a read error: a much more frequent sequence differs by one nucleotide. The V and J genes are TRBV12-3 or TRBV12-4 and TRBJ2-5; no clear D gene. The CDR3 runs 14 residues. Trimming left V 7 bases short and J 1 base short, with 13 bases between. This CDR3 is CASTSRVGQETQYF. The CDR3 DNA is TGTGCCAGCACCTCTCGGGTCGGCCAAGAGACCCAGTACTTC.

The sample holds many counts of this clonotype. V gene TRBV2 combines with J gene TRBJ2-3, with D possibly TRBD1 on 6 matching bases. The V gene lost 3 bases and the J gene lost 1 base, with 8 bases spanning the gap. The CDR3 consists of 14 residues. Looked up from germline, CDR1 is SNHLY and CDR2 is FYNNEI. The CDR3 loop reads CASSDAGGTDTQYF. Here the CDR3 DNA reads TGTGCCAGCAGTGACGCAGGGGGCACAGATACGCAGTATTTT.

This clonotype was recorded a few times. The chain combines TRBV9 with TRBJ1-1; perhaps TRBD1 as D (5 bases). Deletions cut 0 bases from V and 4 bases from J, with 10 bases between. Germline-derived CDR1 and CDR2 are SGDLS and YYNGEE. The CDR3 is 14 amino acids. For the CDR3, the DNA is TGTGCCAGCAGCGTAGTAATTGGGGGCACTGAAGCTTTCTTT. Amino acid sequence: CASSVVIGGTEAFF.

This clonotype was observed a few times. V usage is TRBV6-1 and J usage is TRBJ2-5; D gene unclear. Germline values: CDR1 MNHNS, CDR2 SASEGT. V was shortened by 7 bases and J by 5 bases, with 8 bases between the two germline ends. The CDR3 is made up of 11 amino acids. CDR3 DNA sequence: TGTGCCAGCACCGTAGGGGAGACCCAGTACTTC. Amino acid sequence: CASTVGETQYF.

The V gene is TRBV7-9, the J gene TRBJ1-3; D is undetermined. CDR3 length: 17 residues. Germline lookup yields CDR1 SEHNR and CDR2 FQNEAQ (reference sequence). Trimming removed 6 bases at V and 1 base at J, with 19 bases between. In DNA form, the CDR3 reads TGTGCCAGCAGGGCTAAGCCAGGTCCGGAGTCTGGAAACACCATATATTTT. Amino acids: CASRAKPGPESGNTIYF.

The rearrangement links TRBV24-1 to TRBJ2-2, with D perhaps TRBD1 or TRBD2 (7 bases each). Between the trimmed V and J ends, which lost 4 bases and 6 bases, there was a span of 11 bases. Germline CDR1 reads KGHDR; CDR2 reads SFDVKD. This CDR3 has 14 residues. The CDR3 bases are TGTGCCACCAGTGACCCAGGGGGGGCCGGGGAGCTGTTTTTT. Amino acid sequence: CATSDPGGAGELFF.

There are many counts of this clonotype. The V gene is TRBV11-2, the J gene TRBJ2-3, with D hard to call. Germline V lookup: CDR1 SGHAT, CDR2 FQNNGV. Between the trimmed V and J ends, which lost 5 bases and 6 bases, there was a span of 12 bases. The CDR3 spans 13 residues. The CDR3 sequence is CASSTGPLDTQYF. In DNA form, the CDR3 reads TGTGCCAGCAGCACCGGACCGTTGGATACGCAGTATTTT.

In this sample, this clonotype turned up many times. The chain couples TRBV6-1 to TRBJ1-2, with D possibly TRBD1 on 5 matching bases. This CDR3 contains 15 residues. Trimming shortened V by 0 bases and J by 4 bases, and 12 bases separated the two germline ends. In germline, CDR1 is MNHNS, CDR2 SASEGT. This CDR3 reads CASSEASGRIYGYTF. The DNA of the CDR3 is TGTGCCAGCAGTGAAGCTTCGGGACGGATCTATGGCTACACCTTC.

J is TRBJ2-2 and V is TRBV6-1, with 7 bases lining up with TRBD2. This CDR3 is built from 15 residues. In germline, CDR1 is MNHNS, CDR2 SASEGT. Trimming cost V 7 bases and J 3 bases; bases outside gene matches: 8. The chain's CDR3 is CASKWGGADTGELFF. CDR3 sequence (DNA): TGTGCCAGCAAGTGGGGAGGGGCAGACACCGGGGAGCTGTTTTTT.

Only a few counts were recorded for this clonotype. V and J are TRBV6-1 and TRBJ1-1; no clear D gene. The V end lost 7 bases, the J end lost 7 bases, and 10 bases lay between the germline ends. Germline-derived CDR1 and CDR2 are MNHNS and SASEGT. The CDR3 is 11 residues long. This chain's CDR3 is CASTPRSEAFF. The DNA for the CDR3 is TGTGCCAGCACACCGAGGAGTGAAGCTTTCTTT.

At least ten counts were recorded for this clonotype. The V call is TRBV3-1, the J call TRBJ2-1; 10 nucleotides align to TRBD2. The germline V gene has CDR1 LGHDT and CDR2 YNNKEL (reference sequence). CDR3 size: 15 residues. V dropped 6 bases and J dropped 3; count of bases not matched to a gene: 5. CDR3 coding DNA: TGTGCCAGCAGGCCCGGACTAGCGGTCTACAATGAGCAGTTCTTC. This translates into CASRPGLAVYNEQFF.